This T cell receptor (beta chain) was captured by sequencing in a study of blood T cell repertoires in COVID-19 (dated by TCRdb to 2020 to 2021). Study-level background: Collaborator samples came from the United States, Italy and Spain and covered acute and convalescent phases of COVID-19. Sample metadata almost always included a de-identified subject ID, COVID-19 status, age in years and sex. The repertoires were released in a freely available public database meant as a resource for research on the immune response to SARS-CoV-2. The material from the prospective study consisted of cDNA or gDNA derived from T cells, B-cell-depleted T cells, or PBMCs. Deeply sampled blood TCRbeta repertoires from subjects exposed to, actively infected with, or recovered from COVID-19 were included in the dataset. The samples were drawn from two sources: the first 160 participants of the ongoing ImmuneRACE study, and over 950 subjects contributed by 6 global collaborators. Where available, HLA class I and class II types were obtained from metadata supplied by the sample provider rather than from assay-based typing.

TCRbeta CDR3 regions were amplified from genomic DNA by means of the immunoSEQ Assay, a bias-controlled multiplex PCR. The authors' pipeline ran thus. The number of nucleated cells in each sample was estimated by amplification of reference gene primers within the assay. Sequence reads were collapsed and filtered to measure the absolute abundance of every unique TCRbeta CDR3 rearrangement. Productive Simpson clonality was computed per sample as the square root of Simpson's diversity index over productive rearrangements. TCRdb took this table from immuneACCESS and kept in-frame rearrangements with V and J called. Such tables lack part of the clones; where checked against another copy, unresolved V genes explain under half of the gap, and the rest is unexplained. V and J calls and clone size are copied from that table; D and trimming were computed from the DNA. For this sample there are approximately 85,000 clones; roughly 89% appear just once. The ten biggest clones cover 2% to 3% of the sample.

CDR1 and CDR2 are read off the germline V gene as SGHRS and YFSETQ. V drops 3 bases and J drops 11 bases, leaving 17 bases in between. The cysteine opens and the phenylalanine closes a CDR3 of 13 amino acids. This entry keeps only the CDR3 DNA: 39 bases, framed from base 1. Each collaborating institution followed its own protocols to collect whole blood in K2EDTA tubes. For TCRbeta analysis, collaborators shipped samples in one of three forms: frozen whole blood, isolated PBMCs, or DNA extracted from either of those sample types. Comments on this clone: The target of this receptor is not known. Base qualities are not at hand, and no much larger clone is one base apart.

The study at large found these results: The amount of clinical and demographic metadata varied by source and participant and was provided uncurated.

Here the chain combines TRBV5-1 and TRBJ1-1; D gene: possibly TRBD1, on 6 matching bases. Input material: peripheral blood. The clonotype was recovered from a man in his forties or fifties with acute or convalescent COVID-19. The CDR3 protein is CASSSHGTGWAFF. The DNA is TGCGCCAGCAGCTCCCATGGCACAGGGTGGGCTTTCTTT. Beyond the CDR3, the reference TRBV5-1 and TRBJ1-1 genes provide the residues; the full variable domain reads: KAGVTQTPRYLIKTRGQQVTLSCSPISGHRSVSWYQQTPGQGLQFLFEYFSETQRNKGNFPGRFSGRQFSNSRSEMNVSTLELGDSALYLCASSSHGTGWAFFGQGTRLTVV.